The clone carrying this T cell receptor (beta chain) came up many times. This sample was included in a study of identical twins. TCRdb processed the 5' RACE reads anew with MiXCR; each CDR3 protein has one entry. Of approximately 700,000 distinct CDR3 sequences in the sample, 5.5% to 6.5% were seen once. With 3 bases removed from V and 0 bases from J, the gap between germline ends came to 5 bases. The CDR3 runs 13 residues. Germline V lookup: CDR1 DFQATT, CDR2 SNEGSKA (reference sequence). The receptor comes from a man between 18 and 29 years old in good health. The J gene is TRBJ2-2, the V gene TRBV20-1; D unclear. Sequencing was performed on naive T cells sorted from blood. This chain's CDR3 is CSASGSNTGELFF. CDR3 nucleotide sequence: TGCAGTGCTAGTGGATCGAACACCGGGGAGCTGTTTTTT.